This note documents a single T cell receptor beta chain sequence. Its matching antigen is unknown. V was clipped by 2 bases and J by 3 bases; unmatched bases: 4. The CDR3 spans 15 residues. The V gene's germline CDR1 is SGDLS and CDR2 YYNGEE. Investigators spread the genomic DNA of each subset evenly over several immunoSEQ plates. The protocol was immunoSEQ multiplex PCR, while the TCRdb copy is restricted to in-frame clones and leaves out a portion. The table records about 2.4 million clones, 85% to 95% of them present only once. The data were taken from a study of shared clonotypes between healthy human individuals. Study findings and constraints: About 4.5% of naive CD4 clonotypes were common to four donors. Generation of non-shared clonotypes was less probable than generation of clonotypes shared by all four donors.

CD45RA+ naive and CD45RA-negative memory subsets were separated from CD4+ cells. The sample taken for sequencing was naive CD4+ T cells sorted from blood. Described subset: CD45RA+ positively selected. This sequence was found in a man aged 18 to 29 in good health. The chain recombines TRBV9 with TRBJ2-5; TRBD1 matches at 10 bases. Here the CDR3 reads CASSVRGTGEETQYF. The CDR3 DNA sequence: TGTGCCAGCAGCGTTAGGGGGACAGGGGAAGAGACCCAGTACTTC.